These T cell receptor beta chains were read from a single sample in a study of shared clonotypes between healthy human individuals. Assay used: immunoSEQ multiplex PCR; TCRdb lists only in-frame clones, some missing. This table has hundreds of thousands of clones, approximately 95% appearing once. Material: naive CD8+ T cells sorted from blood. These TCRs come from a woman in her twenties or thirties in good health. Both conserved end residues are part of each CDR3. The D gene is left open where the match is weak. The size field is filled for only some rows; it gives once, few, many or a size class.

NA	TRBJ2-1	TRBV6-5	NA	CASSLDRTAHNEQFF
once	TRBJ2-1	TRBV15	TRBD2	CATSRGTSGIYNEQFF
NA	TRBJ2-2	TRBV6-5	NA	CASSYETTGELFF
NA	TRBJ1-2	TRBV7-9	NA	CASSTEDGDGYTF
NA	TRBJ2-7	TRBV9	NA	CASRGQTSYEQYF
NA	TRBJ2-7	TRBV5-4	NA	CASSAPGRSVDEQYF
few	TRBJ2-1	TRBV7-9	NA	CASSLALGDSPEQFF
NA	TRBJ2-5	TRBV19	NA	CASSPDFEETQYF
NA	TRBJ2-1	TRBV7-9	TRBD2	CASRPDLGELRERGNEQFF
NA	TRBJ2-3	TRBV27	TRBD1	CASSATGASDTQYF
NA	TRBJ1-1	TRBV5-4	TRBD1	CASSPQGANTEAFF
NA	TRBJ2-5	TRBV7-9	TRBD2	CASSLGAGVRKTQYF
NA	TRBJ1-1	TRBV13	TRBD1	CASSLGQGGALGTEAFF
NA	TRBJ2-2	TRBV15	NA	CATSREPRDWNTGELFF
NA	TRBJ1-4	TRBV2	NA	CASSRELTDEKLFF
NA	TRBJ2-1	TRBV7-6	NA	CASSLGNEQFF
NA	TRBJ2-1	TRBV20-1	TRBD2	CAGGVNEQFF
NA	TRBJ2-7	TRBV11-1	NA	CASSYKGLAPYEQYF
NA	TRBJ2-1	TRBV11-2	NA	CASSPRAALTYNEQFF
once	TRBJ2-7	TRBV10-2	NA	CASSEGQIYEQYF
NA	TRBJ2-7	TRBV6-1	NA	CASSSTHEQYF
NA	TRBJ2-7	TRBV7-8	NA	CASSLGWAAEVSYEQYF
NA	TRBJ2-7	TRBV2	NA	CASTDAESYEQYF
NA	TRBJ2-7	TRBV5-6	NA	CASSIGGNYEQYF
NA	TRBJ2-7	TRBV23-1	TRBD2	CASSQSIAGGSYEQYF
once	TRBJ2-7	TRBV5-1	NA	CASSLEGGIAALPHYEQYF
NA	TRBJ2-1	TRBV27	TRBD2	CASSFNGGVYEQFF
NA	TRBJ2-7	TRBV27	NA	CASGSPGPEQYF
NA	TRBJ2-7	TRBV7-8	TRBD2	CASSRGLAGVLSYEQYF
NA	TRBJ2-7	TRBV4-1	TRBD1	CASSENTGGGLYEQYF
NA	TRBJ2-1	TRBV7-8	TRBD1	CASSTRDRGALSSYNEQFF
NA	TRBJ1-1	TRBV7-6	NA	CASSLELYGTGTEAFF
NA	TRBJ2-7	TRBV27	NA	CASSFGASYEQYF
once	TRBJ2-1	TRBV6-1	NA	CASSGTGVDEQFF
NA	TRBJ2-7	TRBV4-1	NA	CASSQAGGSYEQYF
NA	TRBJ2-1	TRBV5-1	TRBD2	CASSLTSGRGRYNEQFF
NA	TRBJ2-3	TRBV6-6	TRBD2	CASSWTSGRAWTQYF
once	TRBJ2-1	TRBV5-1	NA	CASKVETYNEQFF
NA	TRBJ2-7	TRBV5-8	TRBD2	CASRGRDLEQYF
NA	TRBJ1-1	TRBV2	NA	CASRETVTTPMNTEAFF
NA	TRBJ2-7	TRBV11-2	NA	CASSLGTGLEQYF
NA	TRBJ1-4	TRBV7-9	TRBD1	CASSSTGSNEKLFF
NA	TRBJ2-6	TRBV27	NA	CASSLSGGSGANVLTF
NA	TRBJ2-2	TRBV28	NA	CASSREANLLNTGELFF
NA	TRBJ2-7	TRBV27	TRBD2	CASRLAGGPYEQYF
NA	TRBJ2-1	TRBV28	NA	CASSPLHPWPEQFF
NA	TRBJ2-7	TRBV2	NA	CASTLGGGSKVGAYEQYF
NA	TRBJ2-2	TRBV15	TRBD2	CATTAREGGTGELFF
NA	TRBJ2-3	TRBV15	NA	CATSRPGRDTQYF
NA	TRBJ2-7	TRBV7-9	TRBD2	CASSWDLAGGYEQYF
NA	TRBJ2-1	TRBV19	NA	CASSIGPGSGSYNEQFF
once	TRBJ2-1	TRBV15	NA	CATSRTTQGPFYNEQFF
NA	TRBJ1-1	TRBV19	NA	CASREPNTEAFF
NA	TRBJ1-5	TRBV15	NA	CATSRDQVLGVDQPQHF